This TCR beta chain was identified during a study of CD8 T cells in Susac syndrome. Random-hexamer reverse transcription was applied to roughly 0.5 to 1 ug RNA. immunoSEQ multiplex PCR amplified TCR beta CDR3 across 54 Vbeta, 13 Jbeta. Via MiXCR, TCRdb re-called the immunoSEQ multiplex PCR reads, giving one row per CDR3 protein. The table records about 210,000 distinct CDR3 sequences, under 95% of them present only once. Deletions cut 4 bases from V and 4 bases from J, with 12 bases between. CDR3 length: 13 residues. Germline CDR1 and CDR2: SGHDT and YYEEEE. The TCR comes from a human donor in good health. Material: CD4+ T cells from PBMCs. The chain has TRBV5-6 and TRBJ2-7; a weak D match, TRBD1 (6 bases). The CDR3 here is CASSIGQHYEQYF. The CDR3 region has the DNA TGTGCCAGCAGCATTGGACAGCATTACGAGCAGTACTTC.